The 17 T cell receptor beta chains given below trace back to one sample, sequenced in a study of T-cell memory formation after mild COVID-19. TCRdb processed the 5' RACE reads anew with MiXCR; each CDR3 protein has one entry. The table lists roughly 550,000 distinct CDR3 sequences, about a fifth of them singletons. The sequencing sample was made of PBMCs or a T cell subset sorted from them (not recorded which). Source of these receptors: an adult woman who had mild COVID-19 (a few samples of this study predate the infection). Cell type and time point are not known.

This clonotype occurred a few times. J is TRBJ2-6 and V is TRBV11-3; 9 nucleotides match TRBD1. V was clipped by 5 bases and J by 1 base; unmatched bases: 6. CDR1 and CDR2 (germline): SGHNT, YENEEA. The CDR3 extends over 17 amino acids. For the CDR3, the DNA is TGTGCCAGCAGCGGGGACAGGGCCTTATCTGGGGCCAACGTCCTGACTTTC. This encodes CASSGDRALSGANVLTF.

The chain employs TRBV6-5 and TRBJ1-1; 7 bases agree with TRBD1. From germline, CDR1 is MNHEY and CDR2 SVGAGI. Losses at the gene ends were 2 bases for V and 5 bases for J; bases not matched to a gene: 8. CDR3 length: 15 amino acids. DNA of the CDR3: TGTGCCAGCAGTTACGTTTCAGGGGGGGTGACTGAAGCTTTCTTT. Translating gives CASSYVSGGVTEAFF.

For the CDR3, the DNA is TGTGCCAGCAGCTTAGCTGGGGACAGGGTTGGAGCTTTCTTT. Its protein product is CASSLAGDRVGAFF. The chain has TRBV7-8 and TRBJ1-1; 9 bases line up with TRBD1. CDR1 and CDR2 (germline): SGHVS, FQNEAQ. CDR3 length equals 14 residues. V was pared by 0 bases and J by 10 bases, with 6 bases of the junction left unmatched.

This clonotype has only a few counts. In DNA form, the CDR3 reads TGTGCCTGGACAGATGACAGGTTTTTGGAAAAACTGTTTTTT. Encoded protein: CAWTDDRFLEKLFF. The chain recombines TRBV30 with TRBJ1-4, with a weak D call TRBD1 (6 bases). Germline values: CDR1 GTSNPN, CDR2 SVGIG (reference sequence). V lost 4 bases and J 8 bases, leaving 17 bases between the germline ends. This CDR3 spans 14 amino acids.

At least ten counts were recorded for this clonotype. The rearrangement uses TRBV4-3 and TRBJ1-2, with no clear D. The CDR3 contains 16 residues. Germline CDR1 is LGHNA and CDR2 is YSLEER. The germline V and J ends were trimmed by 0 bases and 2 bases, with 13 bases remaining between them. The CDR3 coding sequence is TGCGCCAGCAGCCAAGATGCCCCGGCGAGGAACTATGGCTACACCTTC. It encodes CASSQDAPARNYGYTF.

This clonotype was detected a few times. Here the CDR3 reads CASSMDSFLGYEQYF. DNA for the CDR3: TGTGCCAGCAGCATGGACAGTTTCTTGGGCTACGAGCAGTACTTC. The rearrangement uses TRBV21-1 and TRBJ2-7; the DNA was not compared with TRBD1, the D call given in the table. TRBV21-1 is a pseudogene segment. The CDR3 totals 15 residues.

The rearrangement joins TRBV12-3 or TRBV12-4 to TRBJ2-7, with D unclear. This CDR3 has 14 residues. Trimming left V 5 bases short and J 4 bases short, with 15 bases between. The CDR3 DNA is TGTGCCAGCAGTCCCGAGCGTTGGAAGTACGAGCAGTACTTC. Protein sequence: CASSPERWKYEQYF.

As for this clonotype: As the CDR3 is not closed by the conserved phenylalanine or tryptophan, this likely results from a read error. The chain couples TRBV5-1 to TRBJ2-7, with D unresolved. CDR3 length equals 16 residues. The germline V and J ends were trimmed by 0 bases and 3 bases, with 16 bases remaining between them. CDR1 SGHRS and CDR2 YFSETQ come from the germline V gene. The CDR3 protein is CASSLAAGSSFYEQYL. DNA of the CDR3: TGCGCCAGCAGCTTGGCCGCCGGGTCGAGCTTCTACGAGCAGTACTTA.

The chain uses TRBV6-5 and TRBJ2-1; TRBD2 agrees at 11 bases. The J segment lost 9 bases and the V segment lost 6 bases, leaving 13 bases of the junction unmatched. The CDR3 has 16 amino acids. CDR1 and CDR2 from the germline V gene are MNHEY and SVGAGI. The CDR3 DNA reads TGTGCCAGCAGCCGCATAGCGGGGGGGAGGAGGAGTGAGCAGTTCTTC. Its protein product is CASSRIAGGRRSEQFF.

This clonotype came up a few times. The chain is built from TRBV5-1 and TRBJ2-5, with D perhaps matching TRBD2 (6 bases). This CDR3 contains 15 residues. Trimming shortened V by 4 bases and J by 2 bases, and 15 bases separated the two germline ends. Looked up from germline, CDR1 is SGHRS and CDR2 is YFSETQ. The CDR3 loop reads CASSRASEIQETQYF. The CDR3 nucleotides read TGCGCCAGCAGCCGGGCTAGCGAGATACAAGAGACCCAGTACTTC.

The chain has TRBV7-8 and TRBJ2-1, with 10 bases matching TRBD2. The V gene's germline CDR1 is SGHVS and CDR2 FQNEAQ. The length of the CDR3 is 12 residues. V shed 8 bases, J shed 8 bases, and the junction held 3 bases outside the gene matches. DNA of the CDR3: TGTGCCAGCCTGACTAGCGGGCATGAGCAGTTCTTC. It codes for CASLTSGHEQFF.

The gene calls are TRBV7-9 and TRBJ2-2; 8 positions match TRBD2. This CDR3 is built from 17 residues. The germline V gene has CDR1 SEHNR and CDR2 FQNEAQ (reference sequence). V lost 4 bases to trimming and J lost 6 bases; unmatched junction nucleotides: 13. CDR3 in DNA: TGTGCCAGCAGCTGGATCTCAGCGGGAGCGGTTGCCGGGGAGCTGTTTTTT. It specifies CASSWISAGAVAGELFF.

The chain employs TRBV10-2 and TRBJ2-7; 9 bases agree with TRBD1. Per germline, CDR1 WSHSY and CDR2 SAAADI. V dropped 6 bases and J dropped 3; count of bases not matched to a gene: 9. The CDR3 is 15 amino acids. The CDR3 here is CASREPGTGNYEQYF. CDR3 coding DNA: TGCGCCAGCAGAGAACCCGGGACAGGGAACTACGAGCAGTACTTC.

This chain links TRBV2 with TRBJ1-2; 7 bases align to TRBD1. CDR1 and CDR2 from the germline V gene are SNHLY and FYNNEI. V dropped 4 bases and J dropped 8; count of bases not matched to a gene: 10. This CDR3 is built from 14 residues. The CDR3 region is CASSGGTAFSGYTF. The CDR3 coding sequence is TGTGCCAGCAGTGGCGGGACAGCCTTTTCCGGCTACACCTTC.

This chain uses TRBV14 with TRBJ1-1, with D possibly TRBD1 on 6 matching bases. CDR3 length: 15 residues. Looked up from germline, CDR1 is SGHDN and CDR2 is FVKESK. Deletions cut 1 base from V and 4 bases from J, with 13 bases between. CDR3 sequence reads: CASSQVRTGTTEAFF. CDR3 sequence (DNA): TGTGCCAGCAGCCAAGTTCGAACAGGGACCACTGAAGCTTTCTTT.

This clonotype was detected only a few times. This rearrangement joins TRBV6-5 to TRBJ2-7; D unresolved. From germline, CDR1 is MNHEY and CDR2 SVGAGI. V dropped 2 bases and J dropped 4 bases, with 12 bases sitting between them. The CDR3 has 14 amino acids. As DNA, the CDR3 is TGTGCCAGCAGTTACAGGGCAGCCGGTTACGAGCAGTACTTC. Its protein product is CASSYRAAGYEQYF.

The chain employs TRBV6-4 and TRBJ2-1, with TRBD1 as a possible D gene (5 bases). There are 12 residues in the CDR3. Germline CDR1 and CDR2: MRHNA and SNTAGT. The V end lost 7 bases, the J end lost 2 bases, and 6 bases lay between the germline ends. The CDR3 coding sequence is TGTGCCAGCAAGGACACCTACAATGAGCAGTTCTTC. Translation gives CASKDTYNEQFF.